This T cell receptor (beta chain) was sequenced for a study of a mutant IDH1 vaccine in newly diagnosed glioma. Study context: Radiotherapy, temozolomide, or both had been given previously, and both were given to most. General study points: The authors found pseudoprogression apparently unrelated to changes in top peripheral T cell clonotypes. Approximately 93% of patients showed vaccine-induced immune responses across multiple MHC alleles.

The time point denotes: baseline, week 1 (first vaccination visit). Treatment reported: pre-vaccination baseline after standard-of-care therapy. Every donor had a new WHO grade 3 or 4 astrocytoma that was IDH1-mutant, with loss of nuclear ATRX. Of note for this clone: Its specificity is not known.

Profiled with immunoSEQ multiplex PCR; TCRdb holds only in-frame clones, not every one. The sample has about 67,000 clones; approximately 82% are singletons. The sample in question was peripheral blood mononuclear cells (PBMCs), obtained from a glioma patient treated with radiotherapy, temozolomide or both. This TCR derives from a woman younger than 30 with glioma. Some clones in this sample may be carry-over from other donors' samples.

The CDR3 loop reads CASSLITGSLATNEKLFF. The DNA of the CDR3 is TGTGCCAGCAGCTTGATAACGGGATCCCTTGCAACTAATGAAAAACTGTTTTTT. The chain has TRBV5-4 and TRBJ1-4, with D unclear. The germline V gene has CDR1 SGHNT and CDR2 YYREEE (reference sequence). The CDR3 has 18 residues. Trimming took 1 base from V and 0 from J, leaving 16 bases between them.